These T cell receptor beta chains were read from a single sample in a study of blood T cell repertoires in COVID-19. Assay: immunoSEQ multiplex PCR; the TCRdb copy retains only in-frame clones and omits some. The sample has roughly 32,000 clones, about 82% seen once. Sequencing used peripheral blood. These receptors were collected from an elderly man with active COVID-19. The CDR3 runs from the conserved cysteine through the conserved F or W. A D gene is named only where the DNA matches it firmly. Clone size is given for some rows only: seen once, a few or many times, or a class if the clone is expanded.

j_gene,d_gene,v_gene,abundance,CDR3nt,CDR3aa
TRBJ2-2,TRBD2,TRBV5-1,.,TGCGCCAGCAGCTTGGTAACTAGCGGGGCCCCCGGGGAGCTGTTTTTT,CASSLVTSGAPGELFF
TRBJ2-2,TRBD2,TRBV4-1,.,TGCGCCAGCAGCTCCGGGACTAGCGTTTTCGGGGAGCTGTTTTTT,CASSSGTSVFGELFF
TRBJ1-6,.,TRBV4-3,few,TGCGCCAGCAGCCAAGTAATCTCCTATAATTCACCCCTCCACTTT,CASSQVISYNSPLHF
TRBJ2-1,.,TRBV12-3/TRBV12-4,.,TGTGCCAGCAGTATATTTGACAATGAGCAGTTCTTC,CASSIFDNEQFF
TRBJ2-3,.,TRBV5-1,.,TGCGCCAGCAGCGTAGGGGGAAGGAGCACAGATACGCAGTATTTT,CASSVGGRSTDTQYF
TRBJ2-5,.,TRBV9,.,TGTGCCAGCAGCGTAGGAGGCGAAGAGACCCAGTACTTC,CASSVGGEETQYF
TRBJ1-5,.,TRBV28,.,TGTGCCAGCCTAGTTACGCGGGGGGGAGGCAATCAGCCCCAGCATTTT,CASLVTRGGGNQPQHF
TRBJ2-7,TRBD2,TRBV11-2,.,TGTGCCAGCAGCAGCGGGACTAGCGGGGGGAACCTCTACGAGCAGTACTTC,CASSSGTSGGNLYEQYF
TRBJ2-7,TRBD2,TRBV3-1/TRBV3-2,.,TGTGCCAGCAGCCAAGGGGTAGCGGGGGGGTTCGAGCAGTACTTC,CASSQGVAGGFEQYF
TRBJ2-7,TRBD1,TRBV5-4,.,TGTGCCAGCAGCTACACCGGGACAGGGTACGAGCAGTACTTC,CASSYTGTGYEQYF
TRBJ2-1,.,TRBV7-3,.,TGTGCCAGCAGCCCTAGTGGAGGGTACAATGAGCAGTTCTTC,CASSPSGGYNEQFF
TRBJ1-4,TRBD1,TRBV9,.,TGTGCCAGCAGCCGACAGGGGGATCTTGAAAAACTGTTTTTT,CASSRQGDLEKLFF
TRBJ2-5,.,TRBV12-3/TRBV12-4,.,TGTGCCAGTTCTCGGGTCCTCTGGGAGACCCAGTACTTC,CASSRVLWETQYF
TRBJ1-4,.,TRBV5-8,.,TGTGCCAGCAGCTTGGTTATCGGGGAACGGGAAAAACTGTTTTTT,CASSLVIGEREKLFF
TRBJ1-5,TRBD1,TRBV5-6,.,TGTGCCAGCAGCTCCATAGGACAGGGAAAGCCCCAGCATTTT,CASSSIGQGKPQHF
TRBJ2-3,.,TRBV7-3,.,TGTGCCAGCAGCTTTACAGGGATGGATACGCAGTATTTT,CASSFTGMDTQYF
TRBJ2-7,.,TRBV27,few,TGTGCCAGCAGTTTCCGCCTGTTGGCGGGTCCCTACGAGCAGTACTTC,CASSFRLLAGPYEQYF
TRBJ2-3,.,TRBV6-5,.,TGTGCCAGCAGACGGAGTAGCACAGATACGCAGTATTTT,CASRRSSTDTQYF
TRBJ1-1,.,TRBV6-5,.,TGTGCCAGCAGGAATAACAGGCAGATGAACACTGAAGCTTTCTTT,CASRNNRQMNTEAFF
TRBJ1-4,.,TRBV2,.,TGTGCCAGCAGTGAAGGAACAGGGCTTAATGAAAAACTGTTTTTT,CASSEGTGLNEKLFF
TRBJ2-3,TRBD2,TRBV5-5,.,TGTGCCAGCAGCCCGGGACTAGCGGGGGACTGGGGTACGCAGTATTTT,CASSPGLAGDWGTQYF
TRBJ2-7,TRBD1,TRBV6-4,.,TGTGCCAGCCGGACAGGCTCCTACGAGCAGTACTTC,CASRTGSYEQYF
TRBJ1-1,.,TRBV25-1,.,TGTGCCAGCAGTCGGGGAGGGGGACGCCCTGAAGCTTTCTTT,CASSRGGGRPEAFF
TRBJ1-5,.,TRBV5-5,.,TGTGCCAGCAGCTTGTCCTTTGGCAATCAGCCCCAGCATTTT,CASSLSFGNQPQHF
TRBJ1-5,.,TRBV6-5,.,TGTGCCAGCATCGAAGGGGTGCGGAGCAATCAGCCCCAGCATTTT,CASIEGVRSNQPQHF
TRBJ1-2,TRBD1,TRBV2,.,TGTGCCAGCAGTACAGGGGGATACGGCTACACCTTC,CASSTGGYGYTF
TRBJ2-2,.,TRBV5-4,.,TGTGCCAGCAGCTTAGGAGCTCCCGAGAGCACCGGGGAGCTGTTTTTT,CASSLGAPESTGELFF
TRBJ2-1,.,TRBV10-3,.,TGTGCCATCAGTGAACCTAGACAGGAGCAGTTCTTC,CAISEPRQEQFF
TRBJ1-1,TRBD1,TRBV18,.,TGTGCCAGCTCACCAGGGACAGGGAACACTGAAGCTTTCTTT,CASSPGTGNTEAFF
TRBJ2-3,TRBD1,TRBV6-4,.,TGTGCCAGCAGTGTCGGCAGGGGGGATACGCAGTATTTT,CASSVGRGDTQYF
TRBJ2-7,TRBD2,TRBV5-6,.,TGTGCCAGCAGCCTAAGGACTAGCGGGCGCTCCTACGAGCAGTACTTC,CASSLRTSGRSYEQYF
TRBJ1-2,.,TRBV7-9,.,TGTGCCAGCAGCCGGACCGGACAGCACTATGGCTACACCTTC,CASSRTGQHYGYTF
TRBJ1-5,.,TRBV5-6,.,TGTGCCAGCAGCTTGTTGGGGGGGGATGGCAATCAGCCCCAGCATTTT,CASSLLGGDGNQPQHF
TRBJ1-3,.,TRBV3-1/TRBV3-2,.,TGTGCCAGCAGCCAAGATATTAGCTCTGGAAACACCATATATTTT,CASSQDISSGNTIYF
TRBJ2-2,TRBD2,TRBV5-1,once,TGCGCCAGCAGCCCCCGTAGCGGGGGTGGGCATACCGGGGAGCTGTTTTTT,CASSPRSGGGHTGELFF
TRBJ2-3,TRBD2,TRBV9,.,TGTGCCAGCACAAGACTTAGCGGGGGGCTAAGCACAGATACGCAGTATTTT,CASTRLSGGLSTDTQYF
TRBJ2-2,.,TRBV21-1,.,TGTGCCAGCAGCAAACCGGGACAGGGGTACACCGGGGAGCTGTTTTTT,CASSKPGQGYTGELFF
TRBJ1-1,.,TRBV7-9,.,TGTGCCAGCAGCTCCCCGGGGGGGGGCAAAAACACTGAAGCTTTCTTT,CASSSPGGGKNTEAFF
TRBJ1-3,.,TRBV2,.,TGTGCCAGCAGTGCCTCCCAGGCAGGGGTCGGAAACACCATATATTTT,CASSASQAGVGNTIYF
TRBJ2-3,TRBD2,TRBV7-9,.,TGTGCCAGCAGCCACCCCCTAGCGGGGGGTCTGAACACAGATACGCAGTATTTT,CASSHPLAGGLNTDTQYF
TRBJ1-2,.,TRBV6-5,once,TGTGCCAGCAGTACGGGACTGATGAACTATGGCTACACCTTC,CASSTGLMNYGYTF
TRBJ2-7,.,TRBV4-2,.,TGTGCCAGCAGCCGTACTACCTCAAGATCGGGGTCCTACGAGCAGTACTTC,CASSRTTSRSGSYEQYF
TRBJ2-5,.,TRBV4-1,.,TGCGCCAGCAGCCAACGTGGAGCCCAAGAGACCCAGTACTTC,CASSQRGAQETQYF
TRBJ1-5,.,TRBV5-1,.,TGCGCCAGCAGCTTGACAGTCGGCAATCAGCCCCAGCATTTT,CASSLTVGNQPQHF
TRBJ2-2,TRBD1,TRBV6-5,.,TGTGCCAGCAGATTCGACAGGGGGGACACCGGGGAGCTGTTTTTT,CASRFDRGDTGELFF
TRBJ1-2,.,TRBV2,.,TGTGCCAGCAGTGTTTTAGGGGCAGGGGGCTACACCTTC,CASSVLGAGGYTF
TRBJ2-3,TRBD2,TRBV19,.,TGTGCCAGTAGTATTAACCGGGGACTAGCGGGGGTCTTGAGCACAGATACGCAGTATTTT,CASSINRGLAGVLSTDTQYF
TRBJ2-7,.,TRBV5-6,.,TGTGCCAGCAGCACTGACATCCCGCTCGAGCAGTACTTC,CASSTDIPLEQYF
TRBJ1-1,.,TRBV25-1,.,TGTGCCAGCAGGGACAGATTGAACACTGAAGCTTTCTTT,CASRDRLNTEAFF
TRBJ2-1,.,TRBV27,.,TGTGCCAGCAGTCCCATCGTCGGGACAGTAGCGGTCGGCTCCTACAATGAGCAGTTCTTC,CASSPIVGTVAVGSYNEQFF
TRBJ2-3,.,TRBV11-2,.,TGTGCCAGCAGCCCCCAGGAAATGGATACGCAGTATTTT,CASSPQEMDTQYF
TRBJ2-1,.,TRBV19,.,TGTGCCAGTAGTGAATCCGGGATAAAGCAGTTCTTC,CASSESGIKQFF
TRBJ1-1,.,TRBV20-1,.,TGCAGCCGAAATGGCGGGACTGAAGCTTTCTTT,CSRNGGTEAFF